The 29 T cell receptor beta chains below were found in one sample sequenced in a study of cytomegalovirus exposure and HLA in healthy donors. Primers for the PCR totalled 60 Vbeta and 13 Jbeta. Some clones are missing from TCRdb's copy, which holds only in-frame ones; the method was immunoSEQ multiplex PCR. The sample carries some 110,000 clones, 74% recorded once. The sample taken for sequencing was PBMCs. The receptors come from a woman between 50 and 59 years old in good health and CMV-seropositive.

The V gene is TRBV4-3, the J gene TRBJ2-7; D is uncertain. Germline CDR1 is LGHNA and CDR2 is YSLEER. The CDR3 totals 15 residues. V was cut by 0 bases and J by 4 bases, with 13 bases left in between. The CDR3 here is CASSQDEASPYEQYF. The CDR3, as DNA: TGCGCCAGCAGCCAAGATGAGGCTAGTCCGTACGAGCAGTACTTC.

This rearrangement joins TRBV29-1 to TRBJ1-4; D unclear. Between the trimmed V and J ends, which lost 4 bases and 5 bases, there was a span of 8 bases. CDR3 length: 12 amino acids. Per the germline V gene, CDR1 is SQVTM and CDR2 is ANQGSEA. The DNA for the CDR3 is TGCAGCGTTGGCACGGAGAATGAAAAACTGTTTTTT. Its translation is CSVGTENEKLFF.

CDR3 nucleotide sequence: TGCGCCAGCAGTGCCAGGGAGAACACCGGGGAGCTGTTTTTT. It translates to CASSARENTGELFF. The chain combines TRBV5-1 with TRBJ2-2; maybe TRBD1 (5 bases). The CDR3 has 14 residues. Germline V gives CDR1 SGHRS, CDR2 YFSETQ. V lost 5 bases to trimming and J lost 1 base, with 9 bases between them.

The V and J genes are TRBV5-8 and TRBJ1-2; D is possibly TRBD1 (5 bases). V dropped 1 base and J dropped 6 bases, with 10 bases sitting between them. The length of the CDR3 is 13 residues. Germline CDR1 is SGHTS and CDR2 is YDEGEE. In DNA, the CDR3 is TGTGCCAGCAGCTTGTTACAGGAACATGGCTACACCTTC. Translating gives CASSLLQEHGYTF.

The chain has TRBV5-6 and TRBJ2-2; possibly TRBD2 for D (7 bases). Per germline, CDR1 SGHDT and CDR2 YYEEEE. The CDR3 is made up of 13 amino acids. The V end lost 0 bases, the J end lost 13 bases, and 13 bases lay between the germline ends. CDR3 sequence: CASSLAGGQGLFF. CDR3 coding DNA: TGTGCCAGCAGCTTGGCGGGGGGCCAGGGGCTGTTTTTT.

This clone has a handful of counts. V gene TRBV5-5 combines with J gene TRBJ1-1; no clear D gene. In germline, CDR1 is SGHKS, CDR2 YYEKEE (reference sequence). Deletions cut 4 bases from V and 5 bases from J, with 12 bases between. This CDR3 has 13 amino acids. CDR3 amino acids: CASSRTRGTEAFF. CDR3 nucleotides: TGTGCCAGCAGCCGCACCCGGGGAACTGAAGCTTTCTTT.

This chain uses TRBV2 with TRBJ1-1; D may be TRBD1 (6 bases). Germline V gives CDR1 SNHLY, CDR2 FYNNEI. The CDR3 is 14 residues long. V shed 1 base and J shed 6 bases, with 12 bases lying between them. This chain's CDR3 is CASSEEQGDPEAFF. The CDR3 nucleotides are TGTGCCAGCAGTGAAGAACAGGGTGATCCTGAAGCTTTCTTT.

The chain links TRBV7-2 to TRBJ1-2, with a weak D call TRBD1 (6 bases). This CDR3 comprises 15 residues. The V gene's germline CDR1 is SGHTA and CDR2 FQGNSA. The ends were cut back, 2 bases at V and 4 bases at J, with 14 bases in the middle. The CDR3 loop reads CASSLRTAGRYGYTF. CDR3 nucleotide sequence: TGTGCCAGCAGCTTAAGGACAGCAGGGCGCTATGGCTACACCTTC. The complete variable domain, with remaining parts taken from reference TRBV7-2 and TRBJ1-2, reads GAGVSQSPSNKVTEKGKDVELRCDPISGHTALYWYRQSLGQGLEFLIYFQGNSAPDKSGLPSDRFSAERTGGSVSTLTIQRTQQEDSAVYLCASSLRTAGRYGYTFGSGTRLTVV.

This clone appeared once. This chain links TRBV5-1 with TRBJ2-7; D not resolved. Trimming stripped 4 bases from V and 1 base from J, with 6 bases between. Germline values: CDR1 SGHRS, CDR2 YFSETQ. The CDR3 runs to 12 residues. DNA for the CDR3: TGCGCCAGCAGCCCGGAGTCCTACGAGCAGTACTTC. Its protein product is CASSPESYEQYF. Complete variable domain (other parts from reference TRBV5-1 and TRBJ2-7): KAGVTQTPRYLIKTRGQQVTLSCSPISGHRSVSWYQQTPGQGLQFLFEYFSETQRNKGNFPGRFSGRQFSNSRSEMNVSTLELGDSALYLCASSPESYEQYFGPGTRLTVT.

There are a few counts of this clone. The chain uses TRBV4-3 and TRBJ1-5; 10 nucleotides match TRBD1. The CDR3 loop spans 15 amino acids. Germline V CDR1 and CDR2: LGHNA, YSLEER. Trimming removed 5 bases from V and 6 bases from J; junction bases left unmatched: 7. The CDR3 DNA reads TGCGCCAGCAGCTCACTGACAGGGGGCATTCAGCCCCAGCATTTT. Amino acid sequence: CASSSLTGGIQPQHF.

The chain is built from TRBV6-1 and TRBJ1-2; D perhaps matches TRBD1 (5 bases). The CDR3 has 13 amino acids. The germline V gene has CDR1 MNHNS and CDR2 SASEGT. The germline V and J ends were trimmed by 6 bases and 1 base, with 9 bases remaining between them. The CDR3 bases are TGTGCCAGCAGCGTAGGACATAACTATGGCTACACCTTC. Amino acids: CASSVGHNYGYTF.

This clone has only a few counts. The chain is built from TRBV5-1 and TRBJ2-1, with 13 positions matching TRBD2. Germline CDR1 SGHRS, CDR2 YFSETQ. V lost 4 bases and J lost 7; bases outside the gene matches: 5. CDR3 length equals 15 residues. CDR3 sequence (DNA): TGCGCCAGCAGCCAAACTAGCGGGGGGGCAAATGAGCAGTTCTTC. Translation: CASSQTSGGANEQFF.

This sequence joins TRBV6-5 and TRBJ1-2; D may be TRBD1 (6 bases). Germline CDR1 is MNHEY and CDR2 is SVGAGI. The V and J ends lost 6 bases and 7 bases respectively, with 12 bases between them. The CDR3 has 12 residues. CDR3 nucleotide sequence: TGTGCCAGCAGAGAAGGACAGACTGGCTACACCTTC. Translation: CASREGQTGYTF.

The chain has TRBV28 and TRBJ2-7; weak D call: TRBD1 (5 bases). The germline V gene encodes CDR1 MDHEN and CDR2 SYDVKM. This CDR3 contains 14 residues. The V gene lost 4 bases and the J gene lost 2 bases, with 12 bases spanning the gap. CDR3 amino acids: CASSSGHRTYEQYF. The CDR3 DNA reads as TGTGCCAGCAGTTCAGGACACCGGACCTACGAGCAGTACTTC.

The chain recombines TRBV4-2 with TRBJ2-1, with 7 nucleotides matching TRBD2. Unmatched junction bases numbered 9, after V lost 4 bases and J lost 3 bases. Germline lookup yields CDR1 LGHNA and CDR2 YNFKEQ. This CDR3 region has 16 residues. CDR3 region: CASSLSASGDYNEQFF. CDR3 sequence (DNA): TGTGCCAGCAGCCTTTCGGCCAGCGGGGACTACAATGAGCAGTTCTTC.

On this clone itself: Additional DNA sequences in this sample encode the identical CDR3. The chain is built from TRBV7-2 and TRBJ1-2, with TRBD1 matching 9 bases. The ends lost 5 bases at V and 3 bases at J; junction bases unmatched: 4. The CDR3 sequence is 14 residues long. Germline V CDR1 and CDR2: SGHTA, FQGNSA. The DNA for the CDR3 is TGTGCCAGCAGCCGTGACAGGGGGGACTATGGCTACACCTTC. Protein: CASSRDRGDYGYTF.

This chain links TRBV4-1 with TRBJ2-5; maybe TRBD2 (6 bases). Germline V lookup: CDR1 MGHRA, CDR2 YSYEKL. This CDR3 comprises 15 residues. V lost 0 bases and J lost 3, with 11 bases in between. The chain's CDR3 is CASSQDWGVKETQYF. CDR3 sequence (DNA): TGCGCCAGCAGCCAAGATTGGGGGGTAAAAGAGACCCAGTACTTC.

The table lists this clone with a few counts. V usage is TRBV5-1 and J usage is TRBJ2-4; D not resolved. The V gene's germline CDR1 is SGHRS and CDR2 YFSETQ. The CDR3 consists of 13 residues. V lost 4 bases to trimming and J lost 6 bases, with 11 bases between them. CDR3 bases: TGCGCCAGCAGCGGTGATCAGGCAAACATTCAGTACTTC. Translating gives CASSGDQANIQYF.

This clone is medium-sized. V and J are TRBV4-1 and TRBJ1-2; 8 bases fit TRBD1. The CDR3 loop spans 14 amino acids. J gave up 5 bases and V 4 bases, and 6 bases lay outside the gene matches. Germline V CDR1 and CDR2: MGHRA, YSYEKL. CDR3 nucleotides: TGCGCCAGCAGCCCCGCGGGACAGGCGTATGGCTACACCTTC. Its protein product is CASSPAGQAYGYTF.

This clone turned up a few times. This sequence joins TRBV4-2 and TRBJ1-4; a weak D match, TRBD1 (5 bases). The CDR3 covers 16 residues. V dropped 4 bases and J dropped 0 bases, with 12 bases sitting between them. Germline values: CDR1 LGHNA, CDR2 YNFKEQ. The CDR3 DNA reads TGTGCCAGCAGCCGAAGACAGATTGCAACTAATGAAAAACTGTTTTTT. This codes for CASSRRQIATNEKLFF.

The rearrangement links TRBV4-3 to TRBJ1-2; 8 positions match TRBD1. V was pared by 0 bases and J by 8 bases, with 2 bases of the junction left unmatched. The CDR3 consists of 13 residues. Germline V lookup: CDR1 LGHNA, CDR2 YSLEER. Written as DNA, the CDR3 is TGCGCCAGCAGCCAAGATCCAGGGGGCGGCTACACCTTC. Protein product: CASSQDPGGGYTF.

The chain uses TRBV11-2 and TRBJ1-2, with D uncertain. This CDR3 is built from 13 residues. Germline V gene data show CDR1 as SGHAT and CDR2 as FQNNGV. Trimming removed 2 bases at V and 4 bases at J, with 8 bases between. The CDR3 sequence is CASSLSSLYGYTF. As DNA, the CDR3 is TGTGCCAGCAGCTTATCGAGTCTCTATGGCTACACCTTC.

This clone was recorded once. This rearrangement joins TRBV10-1 to TRBJ2-1; D ambiguous. Germline V gene sequence: CDR1 WNHNN, CDR2 SYGVQD (reference sequence). The CDR3 consists of 13 residues. The V end was cut by 2 bases, the J end by 4 bases, with 6 bases between. The CDR3 loop reads CASSEGDYNEQFF. The CDR3 DNA reads TGCGCCAGCAGTGAGGGAGATTACAATGAGCAGTTCTTC.

The chain couples TRBV28 to TRBJ1-1, with 12 nucleotides matching TRBD1. V gave up 5 bases and J gave up 3 bases; unmatched junction bases: 7. Looked up from germline, CDR1 is MDHEN and CDR2 is SYDVKM. The CDR3 consists of 16 residues. The CDR3: CASSLPGQGAYTEAFF. CDR3 nucleotides: TGTGCCAGCAGTCTACCGGGACAGGGGGCGTACACTGAAGCTTTCTTT.

The rearrangement uses TRBV19 and TRBJ1-1, with D perhaps matching TRBD1 (6 bases). Germline CDR1 and CDR2: LNHDA and SQIVND (reference sequence). This CDR3 has 13 residues. Trimming left V 5 bases short and J 2 bases short, with 9 bases between. CDR3 coding DNA: TGTGCCAGTAGTCTGACAGGCAACACTGAAGCTTTCTTT. Amino acids: CASSLTGNTEAFF.

The chain uses TRBV5-6 and TRBJ2-4; D call uncertain. The CDR3 length is 18 residues. CDR1 SGHDT and CDR2 YYEEEE come from the germline V gene. The V and J ends lost 4 bases and 0 bases respectively, with 20 bases between them. In nucleotides, the CDR3 is TGTGCCAGCAGCCAATACGGTATCTCGTCTTTAGCCAAAAACATTCAGTACTTC. It is translated as CASSQYGISSLAKNIQYF.

J is TRBJ1-2 and V is TRBV9, with a weak D call TRBD1 (6 bases). V was clipped by 7 bases and J by 4 bases, with 11 bases between them. Germline CDR1 SGDLS, CDR2 YYNGEE. CDR3 length: 12 residues. The CDR3 sequence: CASRDISYGYTF. In DNA, the CDR3 is TGTGCCAGCCGGGACATCAGCTATGGCTACACCTTC.

This chain links TRBV14 with TRBJ1-2; TRBD1 aligns across 7 bases. The V segment lost 1 base and the J segment 4 bases; nucleotides outside the gene matches: 0. Per germline, CDR1 SGHDN and CDR2 FVKESK. CDR3 length: 13 residues. The CDR3 loop reads CASSQGTGYGYTF. In nucleotides, the CDR3 is TGTGCCAGCAGCCAAGGGACAGGCTATGGCTACACCTTC. Full variable domain (missing parts from reference TRBV14 and TRBJ1-2): EAGVTQFPSHSVIEKGQTVTLRCDPISGHDNLYWYRRVMGKEIKFLLHFVKESKQDESGMPNNRFLAERTGGTYSTLKVQPAELEDSGVYFCASSQGTGYGYTFGSGTRLTVV.

The V call is TRBV9, the J call TRBJ2-7; a weak D match, TRBD1 (6 bases). Germline CDR1 and CDR2: SGDLS and YYNGEE. The CDR3 runs 16 residues. Trimming shortened V by 3 bases and J by 0 bases, and 16 bases separated the two germline ends. The CDR3 here is CASSATYRVSSYEQYF. The CDR3 region has the DNA TGTGCCAGCAGCGCAACTTACAGGGTAAGCTCCTACGAGCAGTACTTC.